This T cell receptor (beta chain) comes out of a study of shared T cell receptors in the human thymus. Looked up from germline, CDR1 is LGHNA and CDR2 is YSLEER. Trimming at V came to 2 bases and at J to 3 bases, leaving 5 bases not matched to a gene. The CDR3 contains 15 residues. This table comes from immunoSEQ multiplex PCR, and its TCRdb copy is limited to in-frame clones, with some not included. Found here are some 640,000 clones, more than 70% of them singletons; the top ten hold roughly 0.0086%. This clone was counted once. These data are also associated with another study on human thymus T cells. That source notes: The thymus was resected at corrective cardiac surgery. Both thymic and peripheral blood repertoires showed apparently biased V and J usage. Highly overlapping thymic repertoires in unrelated individuals were reported by related research.

The genes are TRBV4-3 and TRBJ2-7; 9 nucleotides match TRBD2. The sequencing sample was made of thymocytes. The clonotype originates from a boy in the first two years of life with a congenital heart defect. The CDR3 loop reads CASSQKGSGSYEQYF. DNA for the CDR3: TGCGCCAGCAGCCAAAAAGGTAGCGGGAGCTACGAGCAGTACTTC.